This T cell receptor beta chain was captured by sequencing in a study of early T cells in non-severe SARS-CoV-2 infection. Separate cDNA molecules each had unique molecular identifiers attached to them. TCRdb re-called the 5' RACE reads with MiXCR, one entry per CDR3 protein. Here the sample spans about 59,000 distinct CDR3 sequences, about 13% being singletons. For this clonotype: Its antigen is as yet unknown.

Findings and limits, study-wide: VDJdb matches were skewed toward anti-spike CD8 T cell responses.

V lost 6 bases, J lost 3 bases, and 7 bases stayed unmatched. The CDR3 contains 14 residues. This chain joins TRBV12-3 or TRBV12-4 and TRBJ1-1; 7 bases are a match to TRBD1. This sequence was found in an adult who was a healthcare worker with PCR-confirmed SARS-CoV-2 infection or an uninfected control (not recorded which). The sample in question was whole blood, obtained at baseline. CDR3 sequence: CASRLIGGDTEAFF. The CDR3 nucleotides are TGTGCCAGCAGATTGATAGGGGGCGACACTGAAGCTTTCTTT.